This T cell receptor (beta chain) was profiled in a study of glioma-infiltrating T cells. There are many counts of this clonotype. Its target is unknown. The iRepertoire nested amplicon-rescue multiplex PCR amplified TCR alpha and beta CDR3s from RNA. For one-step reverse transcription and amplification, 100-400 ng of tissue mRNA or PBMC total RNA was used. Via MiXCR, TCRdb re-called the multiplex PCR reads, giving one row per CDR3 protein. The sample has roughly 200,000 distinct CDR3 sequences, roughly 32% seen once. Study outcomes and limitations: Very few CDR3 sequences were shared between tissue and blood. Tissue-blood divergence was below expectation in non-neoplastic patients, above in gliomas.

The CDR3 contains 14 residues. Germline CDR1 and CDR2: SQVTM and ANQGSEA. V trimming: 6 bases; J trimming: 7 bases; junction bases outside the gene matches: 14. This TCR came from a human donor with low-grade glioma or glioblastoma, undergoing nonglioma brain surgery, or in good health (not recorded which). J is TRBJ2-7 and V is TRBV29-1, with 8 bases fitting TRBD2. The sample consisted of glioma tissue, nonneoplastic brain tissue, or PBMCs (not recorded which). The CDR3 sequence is CSVVAGSQPGEQYF. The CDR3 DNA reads TGCAGCGTCGTAGCGGGATCCCAGCCTGGTGAGCAGTACTTC.